These 30 T cell receptor beta chains share one sample of origin, sequenced in a study of spatial heterogeneity in lung cancer. Study-wide points: Tumors with more nonsynonymous mutations had more expanded intratumoral alpha and beta TCRs.

The time point: sample taken at primary tumor resection. Which antigens these TCRs recognize remains unknown. TCRdb processed the 5' RACE reads anew with MiXCR; each CDR3 protein has one entry. Here the sample spans 21,000 or so distinct CDR3 sequences, 6.4% being singletons. Specimen: lung tumor tissue, collected at surgery. Every receptor here comes from a male donor with early-stage non-small cell lung cancer.

This clonotype was counted between two and nine times. This chain connects TRBV20-1 to TRBJ2-5; 7 bases line up with TRBD1. CDR3 length: 13 amino acids. Germline CDR1 reads DFQATT; CDR2 reads SNEGSKA (reference sequence). V shed 3 bases, J shed 5 bases, and the junction held 6 bases outside the gene matches. Here the CDR3 DNA reads TGCAGTGCTAGCGCAGGGGGAGCCGAGACCCAGTACTTC. This translates into CSASAGGAETQYF.

This clonotype came up many times. The chain is built from TRBV20-1 and TRBJ2-7, with 12 positions matching TRBD2. V gave up 6 bases and J gave up 5 bases; unmatched junction bases: 11. Germline V gene lookup returns CDR1 DFQATT and CDR2 SNEGSKA (reference sequence). The CDR3 runs 15 residues. The chain's CDR3 is CSAPGLAGRGDEQYF. The CDR3 DNA reads as TGCAGTGCGCCCGGACTAGCGGGGCGCGGAGACGAGCAGTACTTC.

The V gene is TRBV27, the J gene TRBJ2-2; 9 bases align to TRBD1. With 5 bases clipped from V and 5 bases from J, the junction kept 6 bases outside the gene matches. Germline V gene data show CDR1 as MNHEY and CDR2 as SMNVEV (reference sequence). The CDR3 has 15 residues. CDR3 DNA sequence: TGTGCCAGCAGTCCGGGACAGGGACGAACCGGGGAGCTGTTTTTT. Protein product: CASSPGQGRTGELFF.

This clonotype was detected ten times or more. The J gene is TRBJ2-2, the V gene TRBV9; 9 bases are shared with TRBD2. Germline values: CDR1 SGDLS, CDR2 YYNGEE. V lost 3 bases, J lost 6 bases, and 6 bases stayed unmatched. This CDR3 is 15 amino acids long. Here the CDR3 DNA reads TGTGCCAGCAGCGCCCCGGGACTAGCATCCGGGGAGCTGTTTTTT. Amino acids: CASSAPGLASGELFF.

This clonotype was detected ten times or more. The chain carries TRBV18 and TRBJ2-1; 9 nucleotides line up with TRBD1. CDR3 length equals 14 residues. The V gene's germline CDR1 is KGHSH and CDR2 LQKENI. Trimming cost V 4 bases and J 7 bases; bases outside gene matches: 5. CDR3 DNA sequence: TGTGCCAGCTCACAGACAGGGGGTTTGAATGAGCAGTTCTTC. Translating it yields CASSQTGGLNEQFF.

This clonotype was seen only once. This may be a read error, as it is one base from a much larger clone. The CDR3 DNA sequence: TGCAGTGCTGATAAACTAGCGGGAAGATACGAGCAGCACTTC. Protein: CSADKLAGRYEQHF. The chain joins TRBV20-1 to TRBJ2-7, with 10 nucleotides matching TRBD2. The germline gives CDR1 DFQATT, CDR2 SNEGSKA (reference sequence). CDR3 length: 14 residues.

This clonotype showed up many times. The chain is built from TRBV9 and TRBJ2-4; D may be TRBD1 (6 bases). V dropped 0 bases and J dropped 8 bases, with 15 bases sitting between them. From germline, CDR1 is SGDLS and CDR2 YYNGEE. CDR3 length: 15 amino acids. The CDR3 DNA follows: TGTGCCAGCAGCGTAGATCAATGGGGGCAGGACATTCAGTACTTC. Residues: CASSVDQWGQDIQYF.

This clonotype was seen many times. The J gene is TRBJ1-2, the V gene TRBV28, with D unclear. This CDR3 has 15 residues. Per the germline V gene, CDR1 is MDHEN and CDR2 is SYDVKM. Trimming cost V 6 bases and J 5 bases, with 19 bases left between them. The CDR3 DNA reads TGTGCCAGCAGCCCGTGGCAGAAGGATTCTTATGGCTACACCTTC. Translating gives CASSPWQKDSYGYTF.

This clonotype was observed many times. The rearrangement joins TRBV6-2 or TRBV6-3 to TRBJ1-5; TRBD1 matches 12 bases. Germline CDR1 is MNHEY and CDR2 is SVGEGT. The V and J ends lost 6 bases and 1 base, in that order; junction bases with no gene match: 13. The CDR3 has 19 amino acids. The CDR3 DNA sequence: TGTGCCAGCAGCAGCCCGGGACAGGGGGCTCCCTTCAGCAATCAGCCCCAGCATTTT. Encoded protein: CASSSPGQGAPFSNQPQHF.

This clonotype was counted at least ten times. This rearrangement joins TRBV7-2 to TRBJ2-3; 9 nucleotides align to TRBD2. CDR1 is SGHTA and CDR2 is FQGNSA in the germline V gene. The CDR3 length is 16 residues. The junction had 10 bases not matched to a gene; V was cut back by 5 bases and J by 4 bases. For the CDR3, the DNA is TGTGCCAGCAGCCCCCATAGCGGGAGAACGCCAGATACGCAGTATTTT. Protein product: CASSPHSGRTPDTQYF.

The V and J genes are TRBV28 and TRBJ2-3, with D perhaps matching TRBD1 (6 bases). The CDR3 totals 16 residues. V shed 4 bases and J shed 0 bases, with 14 bases lying between them. Per the germline V gene, CDR1 is MDHEN and CDR2 is SYDVKM. This chain's CDR3 is CASSSGTRLSTDTQYF. CDR3 DNA: TGTGCCAGCAGTTCCGGGACACGGTTAAGCACAGATACGCAGTATTTT.

This clonotype appeared many times. The chain is built from TRBV28 and TRBJ1-2; 8 nucleotides align to TRBD1. The CDR3 consists of 14 residues. Per the germline V gene, CDR1 is MDHEN and CDR2 is SYDVKM. The V gene end was trimmed by 6 bases and the J gene end by 4 bases; junction bases not matched to a gene: 7. Here the CDR3 reads CASRRTTGAYGYTF. CDR3 DNA sequence: TGTGCCAGCAGGCGAACGACAGGGGCCTATGGCTACACCTTC.

V gene TRBV3-1 combines with J gene TRBJ1-5; D not certain. The CDR3 is made up of 16 amino acids. Trimming took off 1 base at V and 0 bases at J, with 10 bases between the two ends. Germline CDR1 and CDR2: LGHDT and YNNKEL (reference sequence). This chain's CDR3 is CASSQGLGYSNQPQHF. CDR3 bases: TGTGCCAGCAGCCAAGGTCTCGGCTATAGCAATCAGCCCCAGCATTTT.

This clonotype was detected only a few times. The chain recombines TRBV12-3 or TRBV12-4 with TRBJ2-7, with D possibly TRBD2 on 6 matching bases. V lost 8 bases and J lost 5, with 22 bases in between. This CDR3 has 15 amino acids. The CDR3 DNA reads as TGTGCCAGCGGAGTCCGGGACTCGGTTATGAACGAGCAGTACTTC. Residues: CASGVRDSVMNEQYF.

This clonotype was found many times. The chain has TRBV28 and TRBJ1-6, with D possibly matching TRBD1 (6 bases). Trimming cost V 8 bases and J 4 bases, with 21 bases left between them. Germline V gene sequence: CDR1 MDHEN, CDR2 SYDVKM. This CDR3 region has 17 residues. CDR3 sequence reads: CASLQSPGQRYNSPLHF. The DNA of the CDR3 is TGTGCCAGCCTCCAGAGCCCCGGACAGCGTTATAATTCACCCCTCCACTTT.

This clonotype was picked up many times. The chain is built from TRBV15 and TRBJ1-6, with D possibly being TRBD1 (6 bases). The CDR3 contains 14 residues. The V end lost 0 bases, the J end lost 10 bases, and 10 bases lay between the germline ends. Germline-derived CDR1 and CDR2 are LNHNV and YYDKDF (reference sequence). The CDR3 is CATSREGASSPLHF. Here the CDR3 DNA reads TGTGCCACCAGCAGAGAGGGGGCGTCATCACCCCTCCACTTT.

This clonotype was recorded many times. The chain is built from TRBV4-2 and TRBJ2-3; tentative D call: TRBD2 (5 bases). The CDR3 covers 15 residues. V lost 4 bases to trimming and J lost 1 base, with 12 bases between them. The germline V gene has CDR1 LGHNA and CDR2 YNFKEQ. The DNA of the CDR3 is TGTGCCAGCAGCCTCGCGGGTCCGGGCACAGATACGCAGTATTTT. Residues: CASSLAGPGTDTQYF.

This clonotype was recorded at least ten times. The rearrangement uses TRBV6-4 and TRBJ2-7; 8 nucleotides align to TRBD1. CDR3 length equals 18 residues. Germline CDR1 MRHNA, CDR2 SNTAGT. Germline trimming cut 7 bases from V and 3 bases from J; bases unmatched to any gene: 20. CDR3: CASMGPHGVGTGDYEQYF. In DNA form, the CDR3 reads TGTGCCAGCATGGGCCCTCACGGAGTTGGGACAGGTGACTACGAGCAGTACTTC.

This clonotype was observed at least ten times. V gene TRBV12-3 or TRBV12-4 combines with J gene TRBJ2-2; TRBD1 or TRBD2 may be the D gene (6 bases each). V shed 5 bases and J shed 1 base, with 11 bases lying between them. The CDR3 has 15 residues. CDR3 region: CASSGAGQNTGELFF. The CDR3 DNA sequence: TGTGCCAGCAGTGGCGCGGGACAGAACACCGGGGAGCTGTTTTTT.

This clonotype was counted many times. The chain carries TRBV10-3 and TRBJ2-2; 7 bases align to TRBD2. Germline lookup yields CDR1 ENHRY and CDR2 SYGVKD. Unmatched junction bases numbered 11, after V lost 11 bases and J lost 5 bases. CDR3 length: 14 residues. The CDR3 here is CAASGASGTGELFF. The CDR3 DNA reads as TGTGCCGCTTCCGGGGCTAGCGGTACCGGGGAGCTGTTTTTT.

This clonotype occurred once. Being one base from a much bigger clone, this may be a read error. Because it lacks the conserved phenylalanine or tryptophan at the end, this CDR3 is likely a read error. The gene calls are TRBV11-3 and TRBJ2-2; no firm D call. With 2 bases removed from V and 8 bases from J, the gap between germline ends came to 12 bases. The CDR3 is 14 residues long. Germline loops: CDR1 SGHNT, CDR2 YENEEA. This CDR3 is CASSLTTPAGELFC. CDR3 coding DNA: TGTGCCAGCAGCTTAACGACCCCCGCGGGGGAGCTGTTTTGT.

The chain carries TRBV20-1 and TRBJ1-2; 8 bases fit TRBD1. The CDR3 is 13 amino acids. From germline, CDR1 is DFQATT and CDR2 SNEGSKA (reference sequence). The V segment lost 2 bases and the J segment 3 bases; nucleotides outside the gene matches: 2. CDR3 nucleotides: TGCAGTGCTAGACCAGGGGGCGACTATGGCTACACCTTC. Its protein is CSARPGGDYGYTF.

This chain links TRBV7-2 with TRBJ2-7; the D is unclear. The ends were cut back, 5 bases at V and 0 bases at J, with 5 bases in the middle. The CDR3 covers 12 residues. Germline values: CDR1 SGHTA, CDR2 FQGNSA. CDR3 DNA: TGTGCCAGCAGCGACGACTCCTACGAGCAGTACTTC. It translates to CASSDDSYEQYF.

Many counts were recorded for this clonotype. CDR3 in amino acids: CASSVFSVQETQYF. The CDR3 region has the DNA TGTGCCAGCAGCGTATTTAGCGTCCAAGAGACCCAGTACTTC. The gene calls are TRBV9 and TRBJ2-5, with a possible D match to TRBD2 (5 bases). The CDR3 extends over 14 amino acids. The germline gives CDR1 SGDLS, CDR2 YYNGEE. V gave up 1 base and J gave up 1 base, with 8 bases separating them.

This clonotype was picked up many times. The CDR3 region is CASSLVDPAAGELFF. The CDR3 bases are TGTGCCAGCAGTTTGGTTGATCCAGCGGCCGGGGAGCTGTTTTTT. This chain connects TRBV28 to TRBJ2-2; TRBD2 is a possible D gene (5 bases). This CDR3 has 15 residues. Germline CDR1 is MDHEN and CDR2 is SYDVKM. Deletions cut 3 bases from V and 6 bases from J, with 14 bases between.

By its share, this clonotype is medium-sized. This sequence joins TRBV7-3 and TRBJ1-1, with D hard to call. The V and J ends lost 2 bases and 4 bases respectively, with 11 bases between them. Germline CDR1 is SGHTA and CDR2 is FQGTGA. The length of the CDR3 is 14 residues. The CDR3 loop reads CASSLDGLGTEAFF. The CDR3 DNA follows: TGTGCCAGCAGCTTAGACGGGCTCGGCACTGAAGCTTTCTTT. The full variable domain, its missing parts supplied by reference TRBV7-3 and TRBJ1-1, is GAGVSQTPSNKVTEKGKYVELRCDPISGHTALYWYRQSLGQGPEFLIYFQGTGAADDSGLPNDRFFAVRPEGSVSTLKIQRTERGDSAVYLCASSLDGLGTEAFFGQGTRLTVV.

Judged by abundance, this clonotype is medium-sized. The chain couples TRBV9 to TRBJ1-1, with TRBD1 matching over 10 bases. The CDR3 contains 14 residues. Germline V CDR1 and CDR2: SGDLS, YYNGEE. Trimming cost V 4 bases and J 5 bases; bases outside gene matches: 5. Here the CDR3 reads CASSRQGAGTEAFF. The CDR3 DNA reads TGTGCCAGCAGCAGACAGGGGGCAGGGACTGAAGCTTTCTTT.

By sample share, this clonotype is medium-sized. The chain carries TRBV7-9 and TRBJ2-7; D gene uncertain. V was clipped by 4 bases and J by 3 bases, with 13 bases between them. This CDR3 contains 14 residues. Germline V lookup: CDR1 SEHNR, CDR2 FQNEAQ (reference sequence). The DNA for the CDR3 is TGTGCCAGCAGCTCTACCATGAAAGACTACGAGCAGTACTTC. Translating it yields CASSSTMKDYEQYF.

This clonotype was observed at least ten times. The chain employs TRBV6-1 and TRBJ1-2; 7 positions match TRBD1. Germline values: CDR1 MNHNS, CDR2 SASEGT. V shed 1 base and J 5 bases; nucleotides not matched to a gene: 4. CDR3 size: 14 residues. Written as DNA, the CDR3 is TGTGCCAGCAGTGAAGAACCAGGGGGATATGGCTACACCTTC. This codes for CASSEEPGGYGYTF.

The genes are TRBV7-6 and TRBJ2-7, with D possibly TRBD2 on 5 matching bases. V lost 0 bases and J lost 6, with 18 bases in between. Germline V lookup: CDR1 SGHVS, CDR2 FNYEAQ. The CDR3 contains 16 residues. CDR3: CASSLAGLSSLGEQYF. DNA of the CDR3: TGTGCCAGCAGCTTAGCCGGACTGTCCTCCCTCGGCGAGCAGTACTTC.